Included here is one TCR beta chain sequence, with context. Its specificity is unknown. This specimen comes from a study of CXCR3-negative and CXCR3-positive naive CD8 T cells. Study-level results: TRB CDR3 hydrophobicity was greater in CXCR3-positive naive cells than in CXCR3-negative naive cells. Memory cells diverged, while naive CXCR3-positive and CXCR3-negative cells had similar TRBV-TRBJ usage. Cryopreservation partially lowered CXCR3 expression, so most assays used fresh PBMCs.

The libraries of TRB cDNA were prepared using 5' RACE with UMI labels. After re-calling the 5' RACE reads, TCRdb lists one entry per CDR3 protein, DNA absent. The table for this sample gives 100,000 to 150,000 distinct CDR3 sequences. This CDR3 spans 14 amino acids. The germline V gene has CDR1 DFQATT and CDR2 SNEGSKA (reference sequence). Naive CD8+ T cells showed a CD45RO-CCR7+CD27+CD95- phenotype. The TCR was taken from a human donor in good health. Some clones in this sample may be carry-over from other donors' samples. The sequenced material came from naive CXCR3- CD8+ T cells from blood. The subset was: CD45RO-CCR7+CD27+CD95- naive CD8+ T cells lacking CXCR3 (TNR3-). The chain employs TRBV20-1 and TRBJ2-1. CDR3 amino acids: CSARDEQTYNEQFF.